The 18 T cell receptor beta chains below all came from one sample that was sequenced in a study of blood T cell repertoires in COVID-19. The protocol was immunoSEQ multiplex PCR, while the TCRdb copy is restricted to in-frame clones and leaves out a portion. Among about 160,000 clones listed, roughly 80% were seen once. Sequencing used peripheral blood. All receptors derive from a woman older than 75 with acute or convalescent COVID-19.

Notes on this clone: One junction end does not reproduce the germline sequence, and a read error may be involved. The chain uses TRBV5-5 and TRBJ2-7; 9 nucleotides match TRBD1. Germline assignment: CDR1 SGHKS and CDR2 YYEKEE (reference sequence). The CDR3 is 14 amino acids. CDR3 sequence (DNA): TGTGCCAGCAGCTCCGGGACAGGGTCCTCCGAGCAGTACTTC. Amino acids: CASSSGTGSSEQYF.

The chain is built from TRBV12-3 or TRBV12-4 and TRBJ2-1; tentative D call: TRBD2 (5 bases). Trimming removed 7 bases at V and 4 bases at J, with 11 bases between. CDR3 length equals 13 residues. CDR3 residues: CASTSGMYNEQFF. The CDR3, as DNA: TGTGCCAGCACCAGCGGTATGTACAATGAGCAGTTCTTC.

The rearrangement uses TRBV6-2 or TRBV6-3 and TRBJ2-7; D perhaps matches TRBD1 (6 bases). Trimming took 2 bases from V and 0 from J, leaving 14 bases between them. Per germline, CDR1 MNHEY and CDR2 SVGEGT. CDR3 size: 16 residues. In DNA form, the CDR3 reads TGTGCCAGCAGTTACGCCCTGGGACACCTCTCCTACGAGCAGTACTTC. It codes for CASSYALGHLSYEQYF.

The CDR3 nucleotides are TGTGCCAGCAGCCATGGACATATTAGGGAAGCTTTCTTT. It yields the protein CASSHGHIREAFF. The chain joins TRBV3-1 (or the pseudogene TRBV3-2) to TRBJ1-1, with a weak D call TRBD1 (5 bases). Germline CDR1 LGHDT, CDR2 YNNKEL (reference sequence). The CDR3 sequence is 13 residues long. With 3 bases removed from V and 8 bases from J, the gap between germline ends came to 13 bases.

This clone has a handful of counts. One junction end disagrees with the germline gene, perhaps due to a read error. The V gene is TRBV7-7, the J gene TRBJ2-7, with a tentative D call TRBD1 (5 bases). Germline V lookup: CDR1 SSHAT, CDR2 FNYEAQ (reference sequence). This CDR3 has 15 residues. The CDR3 DNA reads TGTGCTAGCAGCTTACGTCAGGGCCTGCTCTACGAGCAGTACTTC. Translated: CASSLRQGLLYEQYF.

This chain connects TRBV11-3 to TRBJ2-5, with a tentative D call TRBD1 (5 bases). The CDR3 has 15 amino acids. V dropped 5 bases and J dropped 1 base, with 14 bases sitting between them. Germline lookup yields CDR1 SGHNT and CDR2 YENEEA. The CDR3 sequence: CASSPQDGRQETQYF. CDR3 in DNA: TGTGCCAGCAGCCCACAGGACGGTCGCCAAGAGACCCAGTACTTC.

This clone was found once. This chain's CDR3 is CASSEMGQGHETQYF. In nucleotides, the CDR3 is TGTGCCAGCAGTGAAATGGGACAGGGACATGAGACCCAGTACTTC. The chain recombines TRBV6-4 with TRBJ2-5, with 9 bases that match TRBD1. The CDR3 extends over 15 amino acids. With V trimmed by 3 bases and J by 5 bases, 7 bases remained unmatched. Germline V gene data show CDR1 as MRHNA and CDR2 as SNTAGT.

The sample holds a few counts of this clone. The chain combines TRBV5-1 with TRBJ2-7; 11 bases match TRBD2. The length of the CDR3 is 16 residues. V shed 0 bases, J shed 6 bases, and the junction held 8 bases outside the gene matches. Per the germline V gene, CDR1 is SGHRS and CDR2 is YFSETQ. The CDR3 bases are TGCGCCAGCAGCTTGGTGGCTAGCGGGAGGCGTGGCGAGCAGTACTTC. Its translation is CASSLVASGRRGEQYF. The full variable domain, with the rest looked up from reference TRBV5-1 and TRBJ2-7, is KAGVTQTPRYLIKTRGQQVTLSCSPISGHRSVSWYQQTPGQGLQFLFEYFSETQRNKGNFPGRFSGRQFSNSRSEMNVSTLELGDSALYLCASSLVASGRRGEQYFGPGTRLTVT.

The chain links TRBV9 to TRBJ2-2, with a possible D match to TRBD2 (5 bases). Germline V gene lookup returns CDR1 SGDLS and CDR2 YYNGEE. The CDR3 has 16 amino acids. With 0 bases removed from V and 3 bases from J, the gap between germline ends came to 12 bases. The DNA for the CDR3 is TGTGCCAGCAGCGTAGCTGGGCGGGCCTACACCGGGGAGCTGTTTTTT. Translated, it gives CASSVAGRAYTGELFF.

The chain couples TRBV5-1 to TRBJ2-1; 7 nucleotides line up with TRBD1. The V gene end was trimmed by 2 bases and the J gene end by 2 bases; junction bases not matched to a gene: 4. In germline, CDR1 is SGHRS, CDR2 YFSETQ. The CDR3 loop spans 15 amino acids. Here the CDR3 DNA reads TGCGCCAGCAGCTTACAGGGGCTCACCTACAATGAGCAGTTCTTC. Encoded protein: CASSLQGLTYNEQFF.

V usage is TRBV7-2 and J usage is TRBJ1-5; 8 positions match TRBD1. Trimming cost V 1 base and J 1 base; bases outside gene matches: 0. In germline, CDR1 is SGHTA, CDR2 FQGNSA. The CDR3 contains 15 residues. CDR3 region: CASSLGTGSNQPQHF. The CDR3 DNA sequence: TGTGCCAGCAGCTTAGGGACAGGGAGCAATCAGCCCCAGCATTTT.

This rearrangement joins TRBV5-1 to TRBJ2-5; D is possibly TRBD1 (6 bases). Germline V gene sequence: CDR1 SGHRS, CDR2 YFSETQ. Trimming took 0 bases from V and 4 from J, leaving 10 bases between them. This CDR3 has 14 amino acids. CDR3 region: CASSLDRAGETQYF. CDR3 sequence (DNA): TGCGCCAGCAGCTTGGACAGGGCCGGAGAGACCCAGTACTTC.

The chain joins TRBV6-2 or TRBV6-3 to TRBJ2-7, with D possibly TRBD1 on 5 matching bases. Looked up from germline, CDR1 is MNHEY and CDR2 is SVGEGT. Trimming took 5 bases from V and 2 from J, leaving 10 bases between them. CDR3 length equals 13 residues. The chain's CDR3 is CASSAQATYEQYF. The CDR3 DNA sequence: TGTGCCAGCAGTGCACAGGCAACCTACGAGCAGTACTTC.

The chain combines TRBV6-2 or TRBV6-3 with TRBJ1-1, with 7 bases aligning to TRBD1. Germline loops: CDR1 MNHEY, CDR2 SVGEGT. The length of the CDR3 is 16 residues. After removal of 4 bases from V and 5 bases from J, the junction contained 13 bases not matched to a gene. The CDR3 DNA reads as TGTGCCAGCAGTTCCTTTGACAGGGCCTTTGGAACTGAAGCTTTCTTT. Translated: CASSSFDRAFGTEAFF.

This chain joins TRBV28 and TRBJ1-5; a weak D match, TRBD1 (6 bases). This CDR3 spans 14 amino acids. CDR1 is MDHEN, CDR2 SYDVKM, per germline. Trimming removed 7 bases at V and 7 bases at J, with 17 bases between. CDR3 amino acids: CASNSGGVFQPQHF. The CDR3 coding sequence is TGTGCCAGCAATTCGGGGGGCGTTTTCCAGCCCCAGCATTTT.

This rearrangement joins TRBV5-1 to TRBJ2-1; 7 positions match TRBD2. The CDR3 consists of 14 residues. CDR1 SGHRS and CDR2 YFSETQ come from the germline V gene. Trimming took 9 bases from V and 2 from J; bases not matched to a gene: 8. CDR3 protein: CATRLAGTYNEQFF. DNA of the CDR3: TGCGCCACCCGACTAGCTGGCACCTACAATGAGCAGTTCTTC.

The chain uses TRBV7-2 and TRBJ1-1, with no clear D. Trimming pared 5 bases from V and 6 bases from J, leaving 10 bases between. The CDR3 length is 12 residues. Germline assignment: CDR1 SGHTA and CDR2 FQGNSA. CDR3 region: CASSPLVAEAFF. The CDR3 DNA reads TGTGCCAGCAGCCCACTTGTGGCTGAAGCTTTCTTT.

The chain recombines TRBV5-4 with TRBJ1-2; no firm D call. Trimming stripped 1 base from V and 4 bases from J, with 11 bases between. Looked up from germline, CDR1 is SGHNT and CDR2 is YYREEE (reference sequence). The CDR3 is made up of 14 amino acids. Here the CDR3 reads CASSLSGLTYGYTF. The CDR3 nucleotides are TGTGCCAGCAGCTTGAGTGGGCTTACCTATGGCTACACCTTC.